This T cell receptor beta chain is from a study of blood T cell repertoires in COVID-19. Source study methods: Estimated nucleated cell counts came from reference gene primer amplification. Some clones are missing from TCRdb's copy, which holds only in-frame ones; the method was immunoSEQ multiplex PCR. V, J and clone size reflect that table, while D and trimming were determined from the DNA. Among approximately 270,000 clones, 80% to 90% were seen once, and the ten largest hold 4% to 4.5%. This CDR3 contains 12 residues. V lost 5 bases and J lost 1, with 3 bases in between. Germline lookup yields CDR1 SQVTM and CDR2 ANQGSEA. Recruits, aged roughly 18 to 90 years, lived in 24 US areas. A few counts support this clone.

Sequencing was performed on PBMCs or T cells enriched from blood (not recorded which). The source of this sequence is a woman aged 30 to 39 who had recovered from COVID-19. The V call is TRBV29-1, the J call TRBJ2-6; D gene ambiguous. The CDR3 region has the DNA TGCAGCGTTCAATCTGGGGCCAACGTCCTGACTTTC. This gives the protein CSVQSGANVLTF.